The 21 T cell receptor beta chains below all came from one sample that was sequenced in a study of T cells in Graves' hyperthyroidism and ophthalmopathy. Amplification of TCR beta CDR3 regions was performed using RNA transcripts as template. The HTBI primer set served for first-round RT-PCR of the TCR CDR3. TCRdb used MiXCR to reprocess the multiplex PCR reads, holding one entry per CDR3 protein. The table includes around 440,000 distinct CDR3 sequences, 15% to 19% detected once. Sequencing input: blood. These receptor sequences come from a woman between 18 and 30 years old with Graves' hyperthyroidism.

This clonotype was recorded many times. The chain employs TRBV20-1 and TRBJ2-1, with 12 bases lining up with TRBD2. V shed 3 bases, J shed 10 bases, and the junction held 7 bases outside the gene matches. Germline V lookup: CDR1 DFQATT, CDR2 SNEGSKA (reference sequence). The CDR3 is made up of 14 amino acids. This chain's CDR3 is CSASGTSGWGEQFF. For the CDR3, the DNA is TGCAGTGCTAGCGGGACTAGCGGGTGGGGGGAGCAGTTCTTC.

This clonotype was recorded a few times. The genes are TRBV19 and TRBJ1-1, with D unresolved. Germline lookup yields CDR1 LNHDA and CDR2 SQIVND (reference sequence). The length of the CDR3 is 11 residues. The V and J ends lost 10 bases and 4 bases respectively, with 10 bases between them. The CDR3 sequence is CATRSGTEAFF. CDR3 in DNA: TGTGCCACTCGTTCGGGCACTGAAGCTTTCTTT.

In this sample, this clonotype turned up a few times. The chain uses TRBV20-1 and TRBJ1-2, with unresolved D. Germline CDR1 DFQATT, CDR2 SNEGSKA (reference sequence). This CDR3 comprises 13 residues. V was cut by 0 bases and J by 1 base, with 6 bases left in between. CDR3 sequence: CSARDLLNYGYTF. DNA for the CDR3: TGCAGTGCTAGAGATTTGCTTAACTATGGCTACACCTTC.

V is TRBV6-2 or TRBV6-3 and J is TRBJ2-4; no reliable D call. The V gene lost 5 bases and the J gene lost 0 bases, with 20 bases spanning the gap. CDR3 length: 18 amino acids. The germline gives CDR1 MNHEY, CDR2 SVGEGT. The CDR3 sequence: CASSQRITRPPAKNIQYF. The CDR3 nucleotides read TGTGCCAGCAGTCAGAGGATCACTCGACCCCCAGCCAAAAACATTCAGTACTTC.

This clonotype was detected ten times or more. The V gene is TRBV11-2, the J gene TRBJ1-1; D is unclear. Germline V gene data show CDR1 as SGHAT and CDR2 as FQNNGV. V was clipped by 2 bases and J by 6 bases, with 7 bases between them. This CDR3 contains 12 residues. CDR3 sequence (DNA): TGTGCCAGCAGCTTACAGGTTGCTGAAGCTTTCTTT. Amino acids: CASSLQVAEAFF. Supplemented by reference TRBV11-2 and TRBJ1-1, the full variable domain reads EAGVAQSPRYKIIEKRQSVAFWCNPISGHATLYWYQQILGQGPKLLIQFQNNGVVDDSQLPKDRFSAERLKGVDSTLKIQPAKLEDSAVYLCASSLQVAEAFFGQGTRLTVV.

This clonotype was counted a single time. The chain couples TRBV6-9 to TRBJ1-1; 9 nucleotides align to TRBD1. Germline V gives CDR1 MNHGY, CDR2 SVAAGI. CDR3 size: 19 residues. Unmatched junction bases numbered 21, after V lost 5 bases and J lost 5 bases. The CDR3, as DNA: TGTGCCAGCAGTGACTCGAAACCATCCAAACAGGGGGCGAGGACTGAAGCTTTCTTT. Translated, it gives CASSDSKPSKQGARTEAFF.

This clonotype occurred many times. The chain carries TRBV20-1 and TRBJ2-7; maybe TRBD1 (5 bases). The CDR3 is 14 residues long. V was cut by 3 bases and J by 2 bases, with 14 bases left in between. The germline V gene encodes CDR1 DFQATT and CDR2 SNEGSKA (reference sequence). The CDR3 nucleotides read TGCAGTGCTAGGGCAGGGCTTATCCCCTACGAGCAGTACTTC. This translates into CSARAGLIPYEQYF.

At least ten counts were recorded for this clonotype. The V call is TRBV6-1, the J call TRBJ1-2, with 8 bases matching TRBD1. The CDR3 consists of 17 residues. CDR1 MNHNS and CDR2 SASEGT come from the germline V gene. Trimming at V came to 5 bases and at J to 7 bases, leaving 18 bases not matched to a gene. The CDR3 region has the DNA TGTGCCAGCAGTAGAACCGGGACAGGACTCTTCTTTGGTGGCTACACCTTC. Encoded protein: CASSRTGTGLFFGGYTF.

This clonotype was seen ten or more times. The CDR3 loop reads CSARDSANYGYTF. As DNA, the CDR3 is TGCAGTGCTAGGGACAGCGCTAACTATGGCTACACCTTC. The chain uses TRBV20-1 and TRBJ1-2, with D tentatively TRBD1 (6 bases). V gave up 3 bases and J gave up 0 bases, with 8 bases separating them. The CDR3 is made up of 13 amino acids. The V gene's germline CDR1 is DFQATT and CDR2 SNEGSKA (reference sequence).

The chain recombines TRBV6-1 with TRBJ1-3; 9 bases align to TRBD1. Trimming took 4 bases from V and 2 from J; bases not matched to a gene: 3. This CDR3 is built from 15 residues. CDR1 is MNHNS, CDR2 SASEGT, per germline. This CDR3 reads CASSVRQGAGNTIYF. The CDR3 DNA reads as TGTGCCAGCAGTGTTCGACAGGGGGCTGGAAACACCATATATTTT.

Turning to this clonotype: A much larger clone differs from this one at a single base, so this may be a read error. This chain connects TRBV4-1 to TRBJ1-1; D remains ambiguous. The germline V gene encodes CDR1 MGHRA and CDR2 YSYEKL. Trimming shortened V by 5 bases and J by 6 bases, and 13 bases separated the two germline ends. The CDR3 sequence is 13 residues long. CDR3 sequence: CASSGAATPEAFF. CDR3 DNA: TGCGCCAGCAGCGGTGCGGCAACTCCTGAAGCTTTCTTT.

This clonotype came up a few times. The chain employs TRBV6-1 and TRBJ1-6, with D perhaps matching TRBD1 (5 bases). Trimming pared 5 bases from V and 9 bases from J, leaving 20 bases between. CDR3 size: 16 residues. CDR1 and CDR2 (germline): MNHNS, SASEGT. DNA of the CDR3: TGTGCCAGCAGTTTAACCGGGACCCCCGTCGGTTCACCCCTCCACTTT. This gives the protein CASSLTGTPVGSPLHF.

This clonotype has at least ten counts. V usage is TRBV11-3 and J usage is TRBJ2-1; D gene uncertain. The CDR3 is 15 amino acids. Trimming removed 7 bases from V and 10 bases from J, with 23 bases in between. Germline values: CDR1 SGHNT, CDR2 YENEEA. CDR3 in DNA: TGTGCCAGCACCAATGTCCTTGCCTACACGGGCGAGCAGTTCTTC. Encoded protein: CASTNVLAYTGEQFF.

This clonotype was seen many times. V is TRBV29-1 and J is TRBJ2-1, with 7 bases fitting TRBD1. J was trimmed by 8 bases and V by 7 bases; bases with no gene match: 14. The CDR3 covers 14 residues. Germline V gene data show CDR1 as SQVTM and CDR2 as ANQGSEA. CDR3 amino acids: CSATPDRSVDEQFF. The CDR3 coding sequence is TGCAGCGCAACCCCGGACAGGTCTGTGGATGAGCAGTTCTTC.

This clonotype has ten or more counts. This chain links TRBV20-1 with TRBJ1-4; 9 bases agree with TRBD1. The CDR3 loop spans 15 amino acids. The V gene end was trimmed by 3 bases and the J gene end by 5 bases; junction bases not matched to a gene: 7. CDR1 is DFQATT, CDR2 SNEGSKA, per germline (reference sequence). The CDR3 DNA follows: TGCAGTGCTAGCAGTCGGGACAGGGACAATGAAAAACTGTTTTTT. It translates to CSASSRDRDNEKLFF.

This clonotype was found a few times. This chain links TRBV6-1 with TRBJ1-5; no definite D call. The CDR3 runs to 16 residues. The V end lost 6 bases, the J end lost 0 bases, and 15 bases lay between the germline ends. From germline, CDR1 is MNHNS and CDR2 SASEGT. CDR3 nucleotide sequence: TGTGCCAGCAGCCTCTATTGGGTCTATAGCAATCAGCCCCAGCATTTT. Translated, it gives CASSLYWVYSNQPQHF.

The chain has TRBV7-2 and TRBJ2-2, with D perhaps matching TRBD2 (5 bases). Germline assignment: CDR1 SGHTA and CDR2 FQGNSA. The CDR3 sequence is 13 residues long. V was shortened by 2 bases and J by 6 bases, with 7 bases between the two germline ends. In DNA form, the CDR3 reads TGTGCCAGCAGCTTAATCGGGGCCGGGGAGCTGTTTTTT. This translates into CASSLIGAGELFF. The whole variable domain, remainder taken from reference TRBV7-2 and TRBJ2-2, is GAGVSQSPSNKVTEKGKDVELRCDPISGHTALYWYRQSLGQGLEFLIYFQGNSAPDKSGLPSDRFSAERTGGSVSTLTIQRTQQEDSAVYLCASSLIGAGELFFGEGSRLTVL.

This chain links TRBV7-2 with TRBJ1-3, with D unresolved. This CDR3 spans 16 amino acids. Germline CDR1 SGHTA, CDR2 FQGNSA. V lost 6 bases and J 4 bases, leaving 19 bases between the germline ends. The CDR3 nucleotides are TGTGCCAGCAGACCGGGTGACATTGTGCCCGGAAACACCATATATTTT. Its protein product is CASRPGDIVPGNTIYF.

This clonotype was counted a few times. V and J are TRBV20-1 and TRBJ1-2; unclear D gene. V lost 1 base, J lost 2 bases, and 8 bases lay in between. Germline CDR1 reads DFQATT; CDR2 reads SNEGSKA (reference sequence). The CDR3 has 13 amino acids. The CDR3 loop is CSARVGSNYGYTF. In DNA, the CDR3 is TGCAGTGCTAGAGTCGGTTCAAACTATGGCTACACCTTC.

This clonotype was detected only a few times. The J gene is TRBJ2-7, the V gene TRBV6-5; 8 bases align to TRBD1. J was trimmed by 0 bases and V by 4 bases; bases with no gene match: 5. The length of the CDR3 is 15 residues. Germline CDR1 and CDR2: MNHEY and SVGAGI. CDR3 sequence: CASSSGQASSYEQYF. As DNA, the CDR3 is TGTGCCAGCAGTTCGGGACAGGCAAGCTCCTACGAGCAGTACTTC.

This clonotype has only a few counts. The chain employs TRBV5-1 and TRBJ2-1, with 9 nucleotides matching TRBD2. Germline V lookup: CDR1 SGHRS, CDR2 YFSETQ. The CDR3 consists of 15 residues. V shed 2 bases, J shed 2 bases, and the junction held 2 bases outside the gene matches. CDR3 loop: CASSFASGAYNEQFF. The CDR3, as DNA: TGCGCCAGCAGCTTTGCTAGCGGGGCCTACAATGAGCAGTTCTTC.